This T cell receptor (beta chain) was retrieved from a study of cytomegalovirus exposure and HLA in healthy donors. Study-level background: Unique TCRs from HLA-typed donors, 70 million to 100 million of them, were held in an early data release.

Turning to this clone: Its cognate antigen is unknown.

Whole-study findings and limits: Available immune exposure information was restricted to CMV serostatus only. Reported results showed that the classifier diagnosed cytomegalovirus status with high specificity and sensitivity.

V was cut by 3 bases and J by 3 bases, with 12 bases left in between. This CDR3 is built from 15 residues. Germline V lookup: CDR1 MNHNY, CDR2 SVGAGI (reference sequence). Vbeta (60) and Jbeta (13) primers were used in the PCR. Only in-frame clones appear in the TCRdb table, and some are missing; sequencing was by immunoSEQ multiplex PCR. The sample yields about 140,000 clones, roughly 80% seen once. Specimen: PBMCs. V usage is TRBV6-6 and J usage is TRBJ1-3; no reliable D call. The receptor was isolated from a man aged 35-49 years in good health and CMV-seronegative. CDR3 region: CASSYYRTGGNTIYF. CDR3 sequence (DNA): TGTGCCAGCAGTTATTATCGGACTGGTGGAAACACCATATATTTT.